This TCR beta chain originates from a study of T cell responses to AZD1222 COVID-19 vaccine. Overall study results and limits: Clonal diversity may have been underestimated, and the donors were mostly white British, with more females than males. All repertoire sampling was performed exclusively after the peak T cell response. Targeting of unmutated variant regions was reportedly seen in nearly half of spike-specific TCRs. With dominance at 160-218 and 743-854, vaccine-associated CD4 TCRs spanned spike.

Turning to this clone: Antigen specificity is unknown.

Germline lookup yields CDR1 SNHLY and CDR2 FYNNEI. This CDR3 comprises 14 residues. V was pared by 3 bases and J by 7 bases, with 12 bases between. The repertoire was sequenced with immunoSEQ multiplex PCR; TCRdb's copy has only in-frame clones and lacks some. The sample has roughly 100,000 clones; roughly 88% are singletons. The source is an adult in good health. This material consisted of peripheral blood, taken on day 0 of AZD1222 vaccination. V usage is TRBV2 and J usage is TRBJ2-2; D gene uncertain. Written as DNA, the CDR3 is TGTGCCAGCAGTGATGGGTTTAGTATCGGGGAGCTGTTTTTT. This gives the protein CASSDGFSIGELFF.